The 16 T cell receptor beta chains reported below all come from one sample, sequenced in a study of CXCR3-negative and CXCR3-positive naive CD8 T cells. Libraries of TRB cDNA were made by 5' RACE and carried UMIs. TCRdb reprocessed the 5' RACE reads, with one entry per CDR3 protein and no DNA. The data include 100,000 to 150,000 distinct CDR3 sequences; the top ten clones carry around 0.62%. General study points: More hydrophobic TRB CDR3s were found in CXCR3-positive naive cells than in CXCR3-negative naive cells.

The antigens for these receptors are not known. The sequenced sample consisted of naive CXCR3+ CD8+ T cells from blood. Subset in this sample: CD45RO-CCR7+CD27+CD95- naive CD8+ T cells expressing CXCR3 (TNR3+). The receptors here all came from a human donor in good health. Some clones in this sample may be carry-over from other donors' samples.

The V and J genes are TRBV2 and TRBJ1-2; TCRdb designates TRBD1, a call that cannot be tested without DNA. Germline V CDR1 and CDR2: SNHLY, FYNNEI. CDR3 length: 14 amino acids. The chain's CDR3 is CASRGTGGPYGYTF.

The chain combines TRBV5-6 with TRBJ2-1; TCRdb returns TRBD1, unconfirmable since there is no DNA. CDR3 length: 14 amino acids. Germline V gene data show CDR1 as SGHDT and CDR2 as YYEEEE. The CDR3: CASSLEGAYNEQFF.

The V call is TRBV29-1, the J call TRBJ2-1. Germline CDR1 SQVTM, CDR2 ANQGSEA. CDR3 size: 12 residues. CDR3 in amino acids: CSVEDQPASQFF.

The chain is built from TRBV27 and TRBJ2-1; the D call of TRBD1 rests on TCRdb alone, since no DNA is present to check it. The CDR3 spans 13 residues. Germline values: CDR1 MNHEY, CDR2 SMNVEV (reference sequence). CDR3 amino acids: CAIGQSAYNEQFF.

This sequence joins TRBV5-5 and TRBJ1-2; TCRdb selects TRBD1, and the lack of DNA leaves this call unchecked. The CDR3 extends over 14 amino acids. Germline assignment: CDR1 SGHKS and CDR2 YYEKEE (reference sequence). This CDR3 reads CASSPGDPPYGYTF.

The chain is built from TRBV6-6 and TRBJ2-1; with no DNA, the TCRdb D assignment of TRBD2 cannot be verified. Per germline, CDR1 MNHNY and CDR2 SVGAGI (reference sequence). The CDR3 runs to 16 residues. The CDR3 sequence is CASSYSTQRLKEEQFF.

The chain is built from TRBV4-3 and TRBJ1-1. This CDR3 spans 16 amino acids. CDR1 is LGHNA, CDR2 YSLEER, per germline. The CDR3 loop reads CASSQDFGLGSTEAFF.

The genes are TRBV6-5 and TRBJ1-6; lacking DNA, the TRBD1 call made by TCRdb goes unchecked. The CDR3 totals 15 residues. Germline V gene sequence: CDR1 MNHEY, CDR2 SVGAGI. The CDR3 protein is CASRPGRWANSPLHF.

This chain connects TRBV20-1 to TRBJ2-7; TCRdb selects TRBD1, and the lack of DNA leaves this call unchecked. The length of the CDR3 is 16 residues. Germline V gives CDR1 DFQATT, CDR2 SNEGSKA (reference sequence). CDR3 residues: CSALLGHLRSNYEQYF.

The chain uses TRBV6-5 and TRBJ2-7. The length of the CDR3 is 14 residues. In germline, CDR1 is MNHEY, CDR2 SVGAGI. Here the CDR3 reads CASSYCCLSYEQYF.

This chain connects TRBV12-3 or TRBV12-4 to TRBJ1-2; lacking DNA, the TRBD1 call made by TCRdb goes unchecked. CDR3 size: 14 residues. This CDR3 reads CASRRQGIDYGYTF.

The rearrangement joins TRBV19 to TRBJ1-1; there is no DNA to check the TCRdb D call of TRBD1. Germline CDR1 reads LNHDA; CDR2 reads SQIVND (reference sequence). The CDR3 length is 15 residues. The CDR3 region is CASSPSYGQDTEAFF.

The chain joins TRBV5-1 to TRBJ2-7; TCRdb picks TRBD1, but there is no DNA to check that call. The germline CDR1 and CDR2 sequences are SGHRS and YFSETQ. The CDR3 is made up of 15 amino acids. The CDR3 sequence: CASSSGQGVPYEQYF.

The genes are TRBV12-3 or TRBV12-4 and TRBJ2-7. The CDR3 runs 13 residues. CDR3 loop: CASSLSRSYEQYF.

The rearrangement links TRBV7-6 to TRBJ2-2; TCRdb names TRBD2, which stays unverified in the absence of DNA. The germline V gene encodes CDR1 SGHVS and CDR2 FNYEAQ. The CDR3 totals 13 residues. The chain's CDR3 is CASSLVEGRELFF.

This chain uses TRBV11-2 with TRBJ1-1; TCRdb gives TRBD1 as the D gene, but with no DNA this cannot be confirmed. The CDR3 spans 15 residues. The germline CDR1 and CDR2 sequences are SGHAT and FQNNGV. CDR3 sequence reads: CASSYRQGPNTEAFF.